This TCR beta chain was recorded in a study of OX40 agonist ivuxolimab in advanced cancers. On the study more broadly: People who had prior anti-PD-1, anti-PD-L1 or anti-CTLA-4 therapy could take part, and around 40% had some.

The assay was immunoSEQ multiplex PCR, and TCRdb's table has in-frame clones only and misses some. The profile shows about 70,000 clones, roughly 78% of them singletons. The CDR3 extends over 18 amino acids. In germline, CDR1 is SGHRS, CDR2 YFSETQ. V dropped 4 bases and J dropped 0; count of bases not matched to a gene: 10. The sequence was collected from an adult with an advanced solid tumor such as melanoma, head and neck, liver or kidney cancer. Sequencing used CD4+ or CD8+ T cells sorted from blood, obtained in a trial of the OX40 agonist ivuxolimab. V usage is TRBV5-1 and J usage is TRBJ2-6; 7 nucleotides align to TRBD1. CDR3 protein: CASSTTGDVLSGANVLTF. DNA of the CDR3: TGCGCCAGCAGCACAACAGGGGATGTTCTCTCTGGGGCCAACGTCCTGACTTTC.